This TCR beta chain is from a study of blood T cell repertoires in COVID-19. Study details: The study drew acute and convalescent COVID-19 samples from the United States, Italy and Spain. PBMCs, B-cell-depleted T cells, or T cells provided the cDNA or gDNA that made up the material.

Original processing notes: Quantification of nucleated cells was approximated via reference gene primer amplification. Here immunoSEQ multiplex PCR was the method, and the copy in TCRdb shows in-frame clones only, minus some. The DNA was the basis for D and trimming; V, J and clone size are from that table. The sample has 230,000 or so clones; approximately 90% are singletons. The germline gives CDR1 SGHTA, CDR2 FQGTGA. The V gene end was trimmed by 4 bases and the J gene end by 3 bases; junction bases not matched to a gene: 5. This CDR3 is built from 15 residues. Residents of approximately 25 US areas, aged roughly 18 to 90 years, made up the participants.

The V call is TRBV7-3, the J call TRBJ1-3; 8 bases are a match to TRBD1. Sequencing input: PBMCs or T cells enriched from blood (not recorded which). This receptor was taken from a woman aged 25 to 39 who had recovered from COVID-19. The CDR3 protein is CASSSRGLVGNTIYF. The CDR3 nucleotides are TGTGCCAGCAGCTCCAGGGGGCTTGTTGGAAACACCATATATTTT.